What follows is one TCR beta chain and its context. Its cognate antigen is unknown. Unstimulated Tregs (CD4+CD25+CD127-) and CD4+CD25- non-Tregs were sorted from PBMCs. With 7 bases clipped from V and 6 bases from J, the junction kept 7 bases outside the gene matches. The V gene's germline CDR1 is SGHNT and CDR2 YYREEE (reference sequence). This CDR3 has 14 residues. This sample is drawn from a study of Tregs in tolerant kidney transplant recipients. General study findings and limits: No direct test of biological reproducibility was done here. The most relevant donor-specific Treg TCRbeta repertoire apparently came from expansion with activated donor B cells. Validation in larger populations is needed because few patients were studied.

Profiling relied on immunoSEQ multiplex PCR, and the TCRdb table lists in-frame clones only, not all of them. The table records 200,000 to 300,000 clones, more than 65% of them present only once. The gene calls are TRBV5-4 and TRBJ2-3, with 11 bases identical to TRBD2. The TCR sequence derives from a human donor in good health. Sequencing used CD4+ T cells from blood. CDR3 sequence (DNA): TGTGCCAGCTCCGATAGCGGGAGGGGGGATACGCAGTATTTT. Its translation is CASSDSGRGDTQYF.